What follows describes a single T cell receptor beta chain. The data were taken from a study of blood T cell repertoires in COVID-19. Across the whole study: Collection of acute and convalescent COVID-19 samples took place in the United States, Italy and Spain. PBMCs, B-cell-depleted T cells, or T cells provided the cDNA or gDNA that made up the material.

Germline lookup yields CDR1 LGHDT and CDR2 YNNKEL (reference sequence). Trimming at V came to 1 base and at J to 8 bases, leaving 2 bases not matched to a gene. The CDR3 covers 14 residues. As processed by the authors: Researchers report that nucleated cell counts were estimated from reference gene primer amplification. Here immunoSEQ multiplex PCR was the method, and the copy in TCRdb shows in-frame clones only, minus some. The DNA gave D and trimming, while V, J and clone size come from that table. This sample has about 170,000 clones, with about 80% found just once. The sequence was obtained from a man in his 70s with active or convalescent COVID-19. V and J are TRBV3-1 (or the pseudogene TRBV3-2) and TRBJ1-6; 7 bases align to TRBD1. Specimen: peripheral blood. The CDR3 loop is CASSQATGDSPLHF. The CDR3 nucleotides are TGTGCCAGCAGCCAAGCAACAGGGGATTCACCCCTCCACTTT.